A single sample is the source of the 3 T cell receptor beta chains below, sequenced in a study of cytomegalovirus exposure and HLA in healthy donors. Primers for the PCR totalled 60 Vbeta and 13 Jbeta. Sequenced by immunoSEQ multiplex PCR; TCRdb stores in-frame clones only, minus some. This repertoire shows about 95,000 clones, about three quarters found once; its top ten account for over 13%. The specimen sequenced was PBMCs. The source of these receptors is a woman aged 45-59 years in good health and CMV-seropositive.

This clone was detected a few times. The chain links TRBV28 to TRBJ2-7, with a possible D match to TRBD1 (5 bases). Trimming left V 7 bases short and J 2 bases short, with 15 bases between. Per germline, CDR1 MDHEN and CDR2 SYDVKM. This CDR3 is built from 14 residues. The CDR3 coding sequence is TGTGCCAGCACTGTATGGGGCAGAACCTACGAGCAGTACTTC. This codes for CASTVWGRTYEQYF.

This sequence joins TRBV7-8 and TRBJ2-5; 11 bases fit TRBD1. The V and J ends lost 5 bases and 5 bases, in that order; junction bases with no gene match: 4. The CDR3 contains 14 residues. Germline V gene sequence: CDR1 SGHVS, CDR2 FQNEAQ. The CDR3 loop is CASSARDRGETQYF. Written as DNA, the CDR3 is TGTGCCAGCAGCGCCCGGGACAGGGGGGAGACCCAGTACTTC.

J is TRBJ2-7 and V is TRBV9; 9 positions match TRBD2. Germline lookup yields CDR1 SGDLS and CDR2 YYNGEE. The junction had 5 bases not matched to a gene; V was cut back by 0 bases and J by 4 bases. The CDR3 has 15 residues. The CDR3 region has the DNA TGTGCCAGCAGCGTAGCTAGCGGGGCACTTTACGAGCAGTACTTC. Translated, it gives CASSVASGALYEQYF. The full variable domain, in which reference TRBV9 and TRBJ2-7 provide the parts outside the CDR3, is DSGVTQTPKHLITATGQRVTLRCSPRSGDLSVYWYQQSLDQGLQFLIQYYNGEERAKGNILERFSAQQFPDLHSELNLSSLELGDSALYFCASSVASGALYEQYFGPGTRLTVT.